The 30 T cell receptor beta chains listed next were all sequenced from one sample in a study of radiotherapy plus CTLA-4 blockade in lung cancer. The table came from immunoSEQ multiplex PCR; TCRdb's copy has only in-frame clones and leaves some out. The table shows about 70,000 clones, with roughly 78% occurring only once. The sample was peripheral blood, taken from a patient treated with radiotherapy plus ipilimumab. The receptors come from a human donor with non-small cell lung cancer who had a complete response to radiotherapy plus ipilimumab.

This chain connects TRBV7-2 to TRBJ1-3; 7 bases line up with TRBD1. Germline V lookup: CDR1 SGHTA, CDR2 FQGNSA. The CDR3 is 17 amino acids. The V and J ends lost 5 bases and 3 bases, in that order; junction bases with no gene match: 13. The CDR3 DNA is TGTGCCAGCAGCGTAGATTCTCAGGGGGTCGGTGGAAACACCATATATTTT. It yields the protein CASSVDSQGVGGNTIYF.

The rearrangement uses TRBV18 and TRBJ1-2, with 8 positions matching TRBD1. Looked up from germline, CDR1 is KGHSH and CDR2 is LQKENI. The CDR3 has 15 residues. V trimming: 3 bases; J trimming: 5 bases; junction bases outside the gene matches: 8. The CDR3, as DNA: TGTGCCAGCTCACCGCCGGAGGACAGGGTATATGGCTACACCTTC. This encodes CASSPPEDRVYGYTF.

CDR3 in amino acids: CASSGQLGEKLFF. The CDR3 DNA reads TGTGCCAGCAGTGGGCAATTGGGTGAAAAACTGTTTTTT. The rearrangement joins TRBV7-9 to TRBJ1-4; no definite D call. CDR1 and CDR2 from the germline V gene are SEHNR and FQNEAQ (reference sequence). The V and J ends lost 6 bases and 7 bases respectively, with 12 bases between them. The length of the CDR3 is 13 residues.

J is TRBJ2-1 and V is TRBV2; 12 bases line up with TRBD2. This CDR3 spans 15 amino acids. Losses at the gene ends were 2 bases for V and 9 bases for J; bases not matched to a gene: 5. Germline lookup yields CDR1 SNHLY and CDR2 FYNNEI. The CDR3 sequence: CASSEMTSGRTEQFF. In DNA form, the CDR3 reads TGTGCCAGCAGTGAAATGACTAGCGGGAGAACTGAGCAGTTCTTC.

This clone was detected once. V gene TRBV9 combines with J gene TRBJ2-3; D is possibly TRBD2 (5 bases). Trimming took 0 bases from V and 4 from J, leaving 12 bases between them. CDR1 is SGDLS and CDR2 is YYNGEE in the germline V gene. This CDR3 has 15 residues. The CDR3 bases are TGTGCCAGCAGCGTAGTGAGTCTAGCCGCAGATACGCAGTATTTT. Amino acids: CASSVVSLAADTQYF.

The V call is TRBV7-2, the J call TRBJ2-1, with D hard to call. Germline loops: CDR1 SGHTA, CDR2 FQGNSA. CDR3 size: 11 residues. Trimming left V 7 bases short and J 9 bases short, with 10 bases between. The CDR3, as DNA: TGTGCCAGCACCTTCGGCGGTGAGCAGTTCTTC. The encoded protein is CASTFGGEQFF. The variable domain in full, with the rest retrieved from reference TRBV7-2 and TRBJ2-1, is GAGVSQSPSNKVTEKGKDVELRCDPISGHTALYWYRQSLGQGLEFLIYFQGNSAPDKSGLPSDRFSAERTGGSVSTLTIQRTQQEDSAVYLCASTFGGEQFFGPGTRLTVL.

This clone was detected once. The CDR3, as DNA: TGTGCCAGCAGATCTAGCGGGGGGGCCCATGAGCAGTTCTTC. Translating gives CASRSSGGAHEQFF. This sequence joins TRBV6-5 and TRBJ2-1; 12 positions match TRBD2. The CDR3 sequence is 14 residues long. V trimming: 6 bases; J trimming: 8 bases; junction bases outside the gene matches: 5. Germline V gene data show CDR1 as MNHEY and CDR2 as SVGAGI.

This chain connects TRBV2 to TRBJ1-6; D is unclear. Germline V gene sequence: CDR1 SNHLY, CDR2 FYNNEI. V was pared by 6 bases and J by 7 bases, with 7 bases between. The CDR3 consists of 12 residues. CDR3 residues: CASRRLNSPLHF. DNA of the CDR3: TGTGCCAGCAGGCGGCTAAATTCACCCCTCCACTTT.

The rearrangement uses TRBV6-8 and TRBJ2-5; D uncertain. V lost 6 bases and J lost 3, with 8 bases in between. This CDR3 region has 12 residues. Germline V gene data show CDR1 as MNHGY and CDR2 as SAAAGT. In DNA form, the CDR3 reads TGTGCCAGCAGGTACCTTAAAGAGACCCAGTACTTC. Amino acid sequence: CASRYLKETQYF.

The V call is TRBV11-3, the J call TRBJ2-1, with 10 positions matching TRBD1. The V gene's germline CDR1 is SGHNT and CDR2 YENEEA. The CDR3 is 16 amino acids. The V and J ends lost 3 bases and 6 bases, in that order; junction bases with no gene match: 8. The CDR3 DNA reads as TGTGCCAGCAGCTTGTCATGGGACAGGGGTTTCAATGAGCAGTTCTTC. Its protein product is CASSLSWDRGFNEQFF.

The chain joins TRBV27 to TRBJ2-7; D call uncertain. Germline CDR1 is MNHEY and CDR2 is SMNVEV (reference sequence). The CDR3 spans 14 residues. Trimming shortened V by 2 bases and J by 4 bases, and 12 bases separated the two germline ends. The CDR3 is CASSLLGARYEQYF. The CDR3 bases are TGTGCCAGCAGTTTACTAGGAGCCCGGTACGAGCAGTACTTC.

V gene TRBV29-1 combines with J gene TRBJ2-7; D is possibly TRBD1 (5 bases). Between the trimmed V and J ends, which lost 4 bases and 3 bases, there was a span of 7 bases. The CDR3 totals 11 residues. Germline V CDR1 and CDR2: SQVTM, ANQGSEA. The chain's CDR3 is CSVVTDYEQYV. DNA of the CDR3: TGCAGCGTTGTGACAGACTACGAGCAGTACGTC.

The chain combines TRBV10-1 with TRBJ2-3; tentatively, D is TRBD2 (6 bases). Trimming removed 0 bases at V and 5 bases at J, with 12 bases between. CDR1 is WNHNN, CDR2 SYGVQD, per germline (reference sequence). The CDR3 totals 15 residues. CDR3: CASSESRGGGDTQYF. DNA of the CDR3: TGCGCCAGCAGTGAGTCGCGGGGCGGAGGAGATACGCAGTATTTT.

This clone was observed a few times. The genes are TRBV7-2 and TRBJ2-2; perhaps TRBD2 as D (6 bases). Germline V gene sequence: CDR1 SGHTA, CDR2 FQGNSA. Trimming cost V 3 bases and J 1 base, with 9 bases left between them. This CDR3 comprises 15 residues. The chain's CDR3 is CASSLNGGNTGELFF. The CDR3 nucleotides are TGTGCCAGCAGCTTGAACGGGGGGAACACCGGGGAGCTGTTTTTT.

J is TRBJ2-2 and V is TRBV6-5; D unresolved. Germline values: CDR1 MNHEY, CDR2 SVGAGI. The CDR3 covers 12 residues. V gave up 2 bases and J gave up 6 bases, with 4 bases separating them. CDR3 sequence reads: CASSYGAGELFF. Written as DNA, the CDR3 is TGTGCCAGCAGTTACGGGGCCGGGGAGCTGTTTTTT.

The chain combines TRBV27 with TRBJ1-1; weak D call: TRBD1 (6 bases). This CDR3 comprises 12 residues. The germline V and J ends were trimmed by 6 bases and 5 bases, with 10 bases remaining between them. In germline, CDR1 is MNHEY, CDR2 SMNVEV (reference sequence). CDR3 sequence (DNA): TGTGCCAGCAGAACAGGGAAAACTGAAGCTTTCTTT. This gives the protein CASRTGKTEAFF.

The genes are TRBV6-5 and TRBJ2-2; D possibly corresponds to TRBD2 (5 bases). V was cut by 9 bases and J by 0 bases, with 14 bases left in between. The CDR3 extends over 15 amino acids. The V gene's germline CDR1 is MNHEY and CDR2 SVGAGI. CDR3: CASDEGTPNTGELFF. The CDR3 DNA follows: TGTGCCAGTGACGAGGGCACCCCGAACACCGGGGAGCTGTTTTTT.

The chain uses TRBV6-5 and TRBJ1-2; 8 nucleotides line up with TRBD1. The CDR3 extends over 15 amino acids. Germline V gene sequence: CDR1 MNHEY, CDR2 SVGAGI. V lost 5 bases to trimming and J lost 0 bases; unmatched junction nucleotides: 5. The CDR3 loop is CASSAGQGANYGYTF. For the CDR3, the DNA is TGTGCCAGCAGTGCCGGACAGGGCGCTAACTATGGCTACACCTTC.

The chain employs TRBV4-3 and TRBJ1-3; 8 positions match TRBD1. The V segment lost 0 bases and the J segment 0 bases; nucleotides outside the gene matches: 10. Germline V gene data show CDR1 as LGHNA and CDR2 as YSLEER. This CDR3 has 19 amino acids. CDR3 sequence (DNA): TGCGCCAGCAGCCAAGATACAGGGGGAACCCTACACTCTGGAAACACCATATATTTT. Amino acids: CASSQDTGGTLHSGNTIYF.

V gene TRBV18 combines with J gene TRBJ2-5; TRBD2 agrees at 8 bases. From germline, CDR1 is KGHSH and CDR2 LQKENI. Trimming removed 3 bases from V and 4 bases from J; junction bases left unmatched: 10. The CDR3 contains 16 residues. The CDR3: CASSPEKAGAGETQYF. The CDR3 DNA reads TGTGCCAGCTCACCCGAAAAAGCGGGAGCAGGAGAGACCCAGTACTTC.

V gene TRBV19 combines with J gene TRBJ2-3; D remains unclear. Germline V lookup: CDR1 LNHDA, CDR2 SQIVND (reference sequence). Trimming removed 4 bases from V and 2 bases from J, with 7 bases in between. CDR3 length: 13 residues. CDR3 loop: CASSSGHTDTQYF. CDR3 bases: TGTGCCAGTAGTAGTGGGCACACAGATACGCAGTATTTT. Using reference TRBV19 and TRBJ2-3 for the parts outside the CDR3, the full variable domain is DGGITQSPKYLFRKEGQNVTLSCEQNLNHDAMYWYRQDPGQGLRLIYYSQIVNDFQKGDIAEGYSVSREKKESFPLTVTSAQKNPTAFYLCASSSGHTDTQYFGPGTRLTVL.

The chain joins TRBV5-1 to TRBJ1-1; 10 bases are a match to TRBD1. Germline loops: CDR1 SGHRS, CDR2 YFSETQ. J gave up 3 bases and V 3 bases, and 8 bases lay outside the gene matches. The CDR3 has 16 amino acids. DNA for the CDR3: TGCGCCAGCAGCTCCAAAGGAGGGACAGGGGACACTGAAGCTTTCTTT. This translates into CASSSKGGTGDTEAFF. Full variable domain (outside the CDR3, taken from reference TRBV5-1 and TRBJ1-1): KAGVTQTPRYLIKTRGQQVTLSCSPISGHRSVSWYQQTPGQGLQFLFEYFSETQRNKGNFPGRFSGRQFSNSRSEMNVSTLELGDSALYLCASSSKGGTGDTEAFFGQGTRLTVV.

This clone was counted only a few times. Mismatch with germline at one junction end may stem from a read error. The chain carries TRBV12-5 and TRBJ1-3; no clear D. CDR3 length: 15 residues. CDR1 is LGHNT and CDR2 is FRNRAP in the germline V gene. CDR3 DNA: TGTGCTAGTGCTTTGCCTCGGTTCTCTGGAAACACCATATATTTT. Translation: CASALPRFSGNTIYF.

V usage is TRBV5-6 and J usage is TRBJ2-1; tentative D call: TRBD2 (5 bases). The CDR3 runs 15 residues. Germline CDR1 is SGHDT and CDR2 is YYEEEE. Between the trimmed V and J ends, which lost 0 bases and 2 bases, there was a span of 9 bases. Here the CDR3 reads CASSLAGLTYNEQFF. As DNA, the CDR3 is TGTGCCAGCAGCTTGGCCGGACTCACCTACAATGAGCAGTTCTTC.

CDR3 residues: CASTTGTDIPTF. The CDR3 DNA reads as TGTGCCAGTACCACCGGGACAGACATTCCCACCTTC. The V call is TRBV28, the J call TRBJ1-2, with 7 positions matching TRBD1. The trim removed 9 bases at V and 13 bases at J, leaving 14 bases unmatched. The CDR3 has 12 residues. Germline CDR1 is MDHEN and CDR2 is SYDVKM.

This chain's CDR3 is CASSLEHPGTEAFF. CDR3 DNA: TGTGCCAGCAGCTTGGAGCACCCAGGGACTGAAGCTTTCTTT. V is TRBV7-9 and J is TRBJ1-1; tentative D call: TRBD1 (5 bases). The CDR3 loop spans 14 amino acids. Germline-derived CDR1 and CDR2 are SEHNR and FQNEAQ (reference sequence). Trimming took 3 bases from V and 5 from J, leaving 13 bases between them.

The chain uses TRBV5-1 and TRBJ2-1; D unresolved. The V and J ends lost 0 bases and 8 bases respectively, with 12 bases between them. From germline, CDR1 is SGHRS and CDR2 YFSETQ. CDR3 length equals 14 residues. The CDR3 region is CASSLDGPEDEQFF. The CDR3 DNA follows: TGCGCCAGCAGCTTGGACGGGCCTGAGGATGAGCAGTTCTTC.

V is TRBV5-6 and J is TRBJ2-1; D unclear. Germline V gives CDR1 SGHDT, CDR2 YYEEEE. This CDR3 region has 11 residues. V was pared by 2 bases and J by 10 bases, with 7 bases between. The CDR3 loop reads CASSLEEEQFF. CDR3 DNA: TGTGCCAGCAGCTTAGAGGAGGAGCAGTTCTTC.

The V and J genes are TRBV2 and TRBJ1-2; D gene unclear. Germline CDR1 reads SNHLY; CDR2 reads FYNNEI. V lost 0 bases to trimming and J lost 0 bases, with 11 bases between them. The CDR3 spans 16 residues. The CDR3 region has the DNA TGTGCCAGCAGTGAAGCAGGATTGACTTCTAACTATGGCTACACCTTC. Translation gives CASSEAGLTSNYGYTF.

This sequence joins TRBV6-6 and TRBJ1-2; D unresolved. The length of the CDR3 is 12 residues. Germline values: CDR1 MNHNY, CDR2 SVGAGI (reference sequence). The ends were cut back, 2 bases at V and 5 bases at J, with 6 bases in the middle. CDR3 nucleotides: TGTGCCAGCAGTTACCCGCAGTATGGCTACACCTTC. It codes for CASSYPQYGYTF.